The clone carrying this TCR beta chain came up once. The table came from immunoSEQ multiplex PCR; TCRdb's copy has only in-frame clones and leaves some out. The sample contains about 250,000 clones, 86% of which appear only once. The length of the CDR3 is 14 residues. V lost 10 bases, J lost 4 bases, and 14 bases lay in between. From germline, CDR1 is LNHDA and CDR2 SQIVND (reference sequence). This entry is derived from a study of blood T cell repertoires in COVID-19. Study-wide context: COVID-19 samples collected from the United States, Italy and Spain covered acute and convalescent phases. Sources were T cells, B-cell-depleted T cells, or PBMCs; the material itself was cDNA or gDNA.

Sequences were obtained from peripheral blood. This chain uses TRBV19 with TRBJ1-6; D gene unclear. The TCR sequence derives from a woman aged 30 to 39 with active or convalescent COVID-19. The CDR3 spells CATQEGRYNSPLHF. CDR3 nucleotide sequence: TGTGCCACCCAGGAGGGTCGTTATAATTCACCCCTCCACTTT.